Following are 20 T cell receptor beta chains from one sample sequenced in a study of blood T cell repertoires in COVID-19. The table came from immunoSEQ multiplex PCR; TCRdb's copy has only in-frame clones and leaves some out. In the table there are roughly 150,000 clones, approximately 91% of which are singletons. Sequenced input: peripheral blood. The receptors here all came from a man aged 18 to 30 with COVID-19, enrolled during active disease.

This rearrangement joins TRBV2 to TRBJ2-7; TRBD2 might be the D (5 bases). This CDR3 has 13 amino acids. Germline CDR1 SNHLY, CDR2 FYNNEI. The V and J ends lost 4 bases and 6 bases respectively, with 13 bases between them. Here the CDR3 DNA reads TGTGCCAGCAGTGCGAGGGTGTCGACCGAGCAGTACTTC. As protein: CASSARVSTEQYF.

This chain uses TRBV4-1 with TRBJ1-5; the D gene is possibly TRBD1 (5 bases). Trimming shortened V by 2 bases and J by 15 bases, and 20 bases separated the two germline ends. The CDR3 is made up of 14 amino acids. The germline gives CDR1 MGHRA, CDR2 YSYEKL. As DNA, the CDR3 is TGCGCCAGCAGCCAATATAAGGACAACTCAATTTTGCATTTT. Encoded protein: CASSQYKDNSILHF.

The chain joins TRBV5-6 to TRBJ2-1; TRBD2 matches at 13 bases. This CDR3 is 15 amino acids long. V lost 5 bases and J lost 7; bases outside the gene matches: 6. Per the germline V gene, CDR1 is SGHDT and CDR2 is YYEEEE. For the CDR3, the DNA is TGTGCCAGCAGTTCCGGGACTAGCGGGATTAATGAGCAGTTCTTC. Translating gives CASSSGTSGINEQFF.

The V call is TRBV4-3, the J call TRBJ2-7; 9 positions match TRBD1. CDR3 size: 15 residues. Trimming cost V 1 base and J 5 bases; bases outside gene matches: 6. Germline CDR1 and CDR2: LGHNA and YSLEER. For the CDR3, the DNA is TGCGCCAGCAGCCAAGCTCTGGACAGGGGCCACGAGCAGTACTTC. Translating it yields CASSQALDRGHEQYF.

The gene calls are TRBV4-2 and TRBJ1-6; D gene ambiguous. Trimming took 1 base from V and 13 from J, leaving 17 bases between them. The CDR3 runs 15 residues. CDR1 and CDR2 from the germline V gene are LGHNA and YNFKEQ. CDR3 bases: TGTGCCAGCAGCCAAGTTAGCGGCTCCTCTCATCCCCTCCACTTT. This translates into CASSQVSGSSHPLHF.

The chain recombines TRBV12-1 with TRBJ1-3; TRBD1, the table's D call, lacks a check against the DNA. TRBV12-1 is recorded as a pseudogene. The CDR3 has 15 residues. The CDR3 bases are TGTGCCAGCAGCTTGATGGGGCTCTCTGGAAACACCATATATTTT. This encodes CASSLMGLSGNTIYF.

J is TRBJ2-1 and V is TRBV7-2; the match to TRBD2 covers 9 bases. This CDR3 has 15 amino acids. The V gene's germline CDR1 is SGHTA and CDR2 FQGNSA. Losses at the gene ends were 1 base for V and 9 bases for J; bases not matched to a gene: 7. The CDR3 region has the DNA TGTGCCAGCAGCTTAGGGCTAGCGGGATGGGGTGAGCAGTTCTTC. The encoded protein is CASSLGLAGWGEQFF. The entire variable domain, with the rest obtained from reference TRBV7-2 and TRBJ2-1, is as follows: GAGVSQSPSNKVTEKGKDVELRCDPISGHTALYWYRQSLGQGLEFLIYFQGNSAPDKSGLPSDRFSAERTGGSVSTLTIQRTQQEDSAVYLCASSLGLAGWGEQFFGPGTRLTVL.

This clone has only a few counts. V gene TRBV5-1 combines with J gene TRBJ2-5; 7 bases are a match to TRBD1. Germline V gene lookup returns CDR1 SGHRS and CDR2 YFSETQ. The CDR3 sequence is 14 residues long. Trimming at V came to 4 bases and at J to 0 bases, leaving 3 bases not matched to a gene. CDR3: CASSGDSNQETQYF. The CDR3 DNA is TGCGCCAGCAGCGGGGACAGCAACCAAGAGACCCAGTACTTC.

The chain couples TRBV28 to TRBJ1-5, with a weak D call TRBD1 (6 bases). V dropped 2 bases and J dropped 6 bases, with 17 bases sitting between them. The germline gives CDR1 MDHEN, CDR2 SYDVKM. CDR3 length: 16 amino acids. CDR3: CASSLAGTSQTQPQHF. CDR3 bases: TGTGCCAGCAGTTTAGCTGGGACAAGTCAGACTCAGCCCCAGCATTTT.

V and J are TRBV5-1 and TRBJ1-5; weak D call: TRBD1 (5 bases). This CDR3 comprises 16 residues. The V and J ends lost 4 bases and 4 bases respectively, with 18 bases between them. The germline CDR1 and CDR2 sequences are SGHRS and YFSETQ. CDR3 sequence reads: CASSRNSAGRNQPQHF. CDR3 coding DNA: TGCGCCAGCAGCCGTAACTCGGCAGGGCGAAATCAGCCCCAGCATTTT.

The J gene is TRBJ2-2, the V gene TRBV28; 9 nucleotides line up with TRBD1. Trimming cost V 5 bases and J 6 bases; bases outside gene matches: 10. Germline V gene data show CDR1 as MDHEN and CDR2 as SYDVKM. The CDR3 covers 16 residues. CDR3 DNA: TGTGCCAGCAGTCTCCTCGGGACAGGGCTGTCCGGGGAGCTGTTTTTT. As protein: CASSLLGTGLSGELFF.

The chain recombines TRBV9 with TRBJ2-3, with D maybe TRBD2 (5 bases). The CDR3 totals 16 residues. V lost 0 bases and J lost 5, with 16 bases in between. The germline V gene has CDR1 SGDLS and CDR2 YYNGEE. In DNA, the CDR3 is TGTGCCAGCAGCGTAGCTTGGAGGCAGGCGGAAGATACGCAGTATTTT. Translation gives CASSVAWRQAEDTQYF.

V and J are TRBV5-1 and TRBJ1-1, with 9 bases that match TRBD1. With 0 bases clipped from V and 3 bases from J, the junction kept 3 bases outside the gene matches. Per germline, CDR1 SGHRS and CDR2 YFSETQ. The CDR3 totals 15 residues. The CDR3 coding sequence is TGCGCCAGCAGCTTGGGGACAGGGGTGTACACTGAAGCTTTCTTT. Protein sequence: CASSLGTGVYTEAFF. Full variable domain (outside the CDR3, taken from reference TRBV5-1 and TRBJ1-1): KAGVTQTPRYLIKTRGQQVTLSCSPISGHRSVSWYQQTPGQGLQFLFEYFSETQRNKGNFPGRFSGRQFSNSRSEMNVSTLELGDSALYLCASSLGTGVYTEAFFGQGTRLTVV.

V gene TRBV28 combines with J gene TRBJ1-4; D remains ambiguous. The CDR3 loop spans 14 amino acids. The germline gives CDR1 MDHEN, CDR2 SYDVKM. With 8 bases removed from V and 1 base from J, the gap between germline ends came to 11 bases. The CDR3 loop reads CASGSGVTNEKLFF. The CDR3, as DNA: TGTGCCAGCGGTTCGGGTGTAACTAATGAAAAACTGTTTTTT.

The rearrangement uses TRBV19 and TRBJ2-7; 7 positions match TRBD1. The germline V gene encodes CDR1 LNHDA and CDR2 SQIVND (reference sequence). J gave up 0 bases and V 6 bases, and 14 bases lay outside the gene matches. This CDR3 region has 17 residues. The CDR3 reads CASSANLGRGNSYEQYF. The CDR3 bases are TGTGCCAGTAGCGCCAACCTAGGCAGGGGGAACTCCTACGAGCAGTACTTC.

The V call is TRBV5-1, the J call TRBJ2-1; TRBD2 aligns across 7 bases. V shed 6 bases and J 4 bases; nucleotides not matched to a gene: 16. This CDR3 spans 17 amino acids. Germline lookup yields CDR1 SGHRS and CDR2 YFSETQ. CDR3 nucleotide sequence: TGCGCCAGCATCCCATTTGCTGGCGGGAGACGGTACAATGAGCAGTTCTTC. Its protein is CASIPFAGGRRYNEQFF.

J is TRBJ1-2 and V is TRBV6-5, with D maybe TRBD1 (5 bases). The CDR3 spans 14 residues. Germline CDR1 is MNHEY and CDR2 is SVGAGI. Trimming shortened V by 4 bases and J by 8 bases, and 17 bases separated the two germline ends. CDR3 loop: CASSFAGLRGGYTF. Written as DNA, the CDR3 is TGTGCCAGCAGTTTCGCGGGGCTCAGAGGAGGCTACACCTTC.

The V gene is TRBV5-6, the J gene TRBJ1-4; D uncertain. V dropped 0 bases and J dropped 5 bases, with 11 bases sitting between them. This CDR3 comprises 15 residues. In germline, CDR1 is SGHDT, CDR2 YYEEEE. Here the CDR3 reads CASSLGEAPNEKLFF. The CDR3 nucleotides are TGTGCCAGCAGCTTGGGTGAAGCCCCCAATGAAAAACTGTTTTTT.

The V call is TRBV27, the J call TRBJ2-7; 10 nucleotides line up with TRBD2. Germline V gives CDR1 MNHEY, CDR2 SMNVEV (reference sequence). V shed 3 bases, J shed 0 bases, and the junction held 5 bases outside the gene matches. The CDR3 consists of 16 residues. CDR3 DNA: TGTGCCAGCAGTTTTGGGCTAGCGGGAGCCTCCTACGAGCAGTACTTC. Its translation: CASSFGLAGASYEQYF.

This clone was counted a few times. The chain employs TRBV25-1 and TRBJ1-2, with D tentatively TRBD1 (5 bases). The germline V gene has CDR1 MGHDK and CDR2 SYGVNS. V was shortened by 2 bases and J by 7 bases, with 11 bases between the two germline ends. The CDR3 totals 13 residues. In DNA, the CDR3 is TGTGCCAGCAGTGAAATTGCAGGGTCTGGCTACACCTTC. Translated, it gives CASSEIAGSGYTF.